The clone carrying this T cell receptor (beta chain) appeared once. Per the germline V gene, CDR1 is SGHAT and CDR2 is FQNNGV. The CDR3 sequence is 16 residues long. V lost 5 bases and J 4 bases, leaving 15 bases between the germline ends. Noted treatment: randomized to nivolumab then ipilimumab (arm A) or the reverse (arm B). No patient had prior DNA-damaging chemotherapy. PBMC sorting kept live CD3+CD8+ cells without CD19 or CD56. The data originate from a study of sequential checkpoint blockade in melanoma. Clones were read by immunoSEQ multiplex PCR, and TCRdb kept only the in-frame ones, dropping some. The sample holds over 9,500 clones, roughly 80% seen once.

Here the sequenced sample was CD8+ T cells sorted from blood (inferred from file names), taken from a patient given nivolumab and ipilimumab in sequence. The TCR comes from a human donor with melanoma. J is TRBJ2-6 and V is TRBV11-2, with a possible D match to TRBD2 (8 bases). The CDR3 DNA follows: TGTGCCAGCAGCGCCGGGAGGGGGCGAGGGGCCAACGTCCTGACTTTC. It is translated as CASSAGRGRGANVLTF. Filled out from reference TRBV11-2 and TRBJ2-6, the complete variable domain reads EAGVAQSPRYKIIEKRQSVAFWCNPISGHATLYWYQQILGQGPKLLIQFQNNGVVDDSQLPKDRFSAERLKGVDSTLKIQPAKLEDSAVYLCASSAGRGRGANVLTFGAGSRLTVL.